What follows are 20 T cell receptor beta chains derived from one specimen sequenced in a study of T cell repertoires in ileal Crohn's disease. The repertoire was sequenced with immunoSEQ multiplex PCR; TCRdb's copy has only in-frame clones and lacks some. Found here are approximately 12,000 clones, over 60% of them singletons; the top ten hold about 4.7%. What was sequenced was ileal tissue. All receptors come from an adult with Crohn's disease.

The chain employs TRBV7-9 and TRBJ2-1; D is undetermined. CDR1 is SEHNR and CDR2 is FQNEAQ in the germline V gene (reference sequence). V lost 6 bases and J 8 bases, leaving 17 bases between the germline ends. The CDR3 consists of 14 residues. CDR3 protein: CASRPDWPRYEQFF. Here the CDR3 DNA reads TGTGCCAGCAGACCCGACTGGCCTAGGTATGAGCAGTTCTTC.

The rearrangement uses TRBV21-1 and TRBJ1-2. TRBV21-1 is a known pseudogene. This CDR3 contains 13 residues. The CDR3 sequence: CASRACGARGYTF. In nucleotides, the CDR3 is TGTGCCAGCAGGGCATGCGGTGCTCGTGGCTACACCTTC.

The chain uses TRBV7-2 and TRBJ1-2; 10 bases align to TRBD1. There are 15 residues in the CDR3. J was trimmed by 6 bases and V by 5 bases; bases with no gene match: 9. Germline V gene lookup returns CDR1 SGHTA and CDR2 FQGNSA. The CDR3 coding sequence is TGTGCCAGCAGCCTCCAGACAGGGGGCTGGCATGGCTACACCTTC. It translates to CASSLQTGGWHGYTF. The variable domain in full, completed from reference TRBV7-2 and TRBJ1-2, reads GAGVSQSPSNKVTEKGKDVELRCDPISGHTALYWYRQSLGQGLEFLIYFQGNSAPDKSGLPSDRFSAERTGGSVSTLTIQRTQQEDSAVYLCASSLQTGGWHGYTFGSGTRLTVV.

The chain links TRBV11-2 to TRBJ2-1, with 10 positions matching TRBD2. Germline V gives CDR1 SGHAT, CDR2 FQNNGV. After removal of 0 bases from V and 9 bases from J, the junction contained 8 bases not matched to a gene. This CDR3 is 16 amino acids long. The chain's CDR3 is CASSLEPSGGASEQFF. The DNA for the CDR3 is TGTGCCAGCAGCTTAGAGCCAAGCGGGGGGGCCTCTGAGCAGTTCTTC.

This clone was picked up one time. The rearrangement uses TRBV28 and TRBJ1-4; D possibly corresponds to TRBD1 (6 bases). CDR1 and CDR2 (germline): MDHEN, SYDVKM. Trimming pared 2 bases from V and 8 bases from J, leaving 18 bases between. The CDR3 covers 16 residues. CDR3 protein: CASSLRGGGVREKLFF. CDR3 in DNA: TGTGCCAGCAGTTTACGAGGGGGAGGGGTGAGAGAAAAACTGTTTTTT.

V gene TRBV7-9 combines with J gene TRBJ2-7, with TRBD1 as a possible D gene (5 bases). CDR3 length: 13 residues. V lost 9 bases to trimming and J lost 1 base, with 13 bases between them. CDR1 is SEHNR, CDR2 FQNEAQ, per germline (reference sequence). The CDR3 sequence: CARGPRPSYEQYF. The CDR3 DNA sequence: TGTGCCAGGGGGCCCCGCCCGTCCTACGAGCAGTACTTC.

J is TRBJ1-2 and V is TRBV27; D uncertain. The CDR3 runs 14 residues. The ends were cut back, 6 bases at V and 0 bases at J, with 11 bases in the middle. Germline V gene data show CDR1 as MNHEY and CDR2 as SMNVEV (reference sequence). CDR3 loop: CASSPRGTNYGYTF. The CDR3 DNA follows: TGTGCCAGCAGCCCCAGAGGGACTAACTATGGCTACACCTTC.

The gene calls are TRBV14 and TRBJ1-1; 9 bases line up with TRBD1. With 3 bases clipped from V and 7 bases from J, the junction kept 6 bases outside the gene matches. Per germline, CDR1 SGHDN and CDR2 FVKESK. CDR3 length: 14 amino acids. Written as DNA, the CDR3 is TGTGCCAGCAGCCACACGACAGGGGGGATTGAAGCTTTCTTT. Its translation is CASSHTTGGIEAFF. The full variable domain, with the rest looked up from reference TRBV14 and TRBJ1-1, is EAGVTQFPSHSVIEKGQTVTLRCDPISGHDNLYWYRRVMGKEIKFLLHFVKESKQDESGMPNNRFLAERTGGTYSTLKVQPAELEDSGVYFCASSHTTGGIEAFFGQGTRLTVV.

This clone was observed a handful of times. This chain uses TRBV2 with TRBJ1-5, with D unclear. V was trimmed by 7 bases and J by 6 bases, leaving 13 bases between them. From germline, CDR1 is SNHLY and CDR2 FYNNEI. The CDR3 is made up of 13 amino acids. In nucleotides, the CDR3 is TGTGCCAGCATGACTGCTTTAGGTCAGCCCCAGCATTTT. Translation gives CASMTALGQPQHF.

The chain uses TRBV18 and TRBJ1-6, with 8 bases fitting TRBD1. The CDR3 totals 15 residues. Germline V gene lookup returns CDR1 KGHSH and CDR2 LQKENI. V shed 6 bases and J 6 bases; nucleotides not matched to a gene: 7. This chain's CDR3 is CASSLDRGLNSPLHF. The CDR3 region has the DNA TGTGCCAGCTCCCTTGACAGGGGACTTAATTCACCCCTCCACTTT.

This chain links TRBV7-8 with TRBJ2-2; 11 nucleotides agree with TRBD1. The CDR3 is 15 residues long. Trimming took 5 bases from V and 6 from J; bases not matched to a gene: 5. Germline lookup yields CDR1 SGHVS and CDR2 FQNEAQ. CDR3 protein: CASSTGTGGPGELFF. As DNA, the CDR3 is TGTGCCAGCAGCACCGGGACAGGGGGACCCGGGGAGCTGTTTTTT.

The CDR3 sequence: CASSRDRDYTDTQYF. In nucleotides, the CDR3 is TGTGCCAGCAGCCGGGACAGGGACTACACAGATACGCAGTATTTT. The chain joins TRBV7-3 to TRBJ2-3; 9 bases are shared with TRBD1. The CDR3 has 15 amino acids. The germline gives CDR1 SGHTA, CDR2 FQGTGA. V lost 5 bases to trimming and J lost 2 bases; unmatched junction nucleotides: 5.

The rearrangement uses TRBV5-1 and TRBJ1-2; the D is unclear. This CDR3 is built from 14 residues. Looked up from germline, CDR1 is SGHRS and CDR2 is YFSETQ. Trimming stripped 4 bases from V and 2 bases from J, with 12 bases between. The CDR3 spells CASSHRSENYGYTF. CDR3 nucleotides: TGCGCCAGCAGCCACCGTAGCGAGAACTATGGCTACACCTTC.

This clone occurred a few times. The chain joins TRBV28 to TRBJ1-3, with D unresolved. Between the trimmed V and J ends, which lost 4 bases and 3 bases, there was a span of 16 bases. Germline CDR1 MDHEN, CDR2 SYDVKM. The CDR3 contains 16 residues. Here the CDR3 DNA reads TGTGCCAGCAGTTCCCCGCGGAGGGTGTTTGGAAACACCATATATTTT. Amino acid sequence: CASSSPRRVFGNTIYF.

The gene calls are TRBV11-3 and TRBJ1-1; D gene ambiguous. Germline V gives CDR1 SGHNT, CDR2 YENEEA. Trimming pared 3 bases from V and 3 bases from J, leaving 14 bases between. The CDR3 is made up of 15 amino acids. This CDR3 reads CASSLASGGYTEAFF. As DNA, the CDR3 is TGTGCCAGCAGCTTGGCGTCAGGCGGGTACACTGAAGCTTTCTTT.

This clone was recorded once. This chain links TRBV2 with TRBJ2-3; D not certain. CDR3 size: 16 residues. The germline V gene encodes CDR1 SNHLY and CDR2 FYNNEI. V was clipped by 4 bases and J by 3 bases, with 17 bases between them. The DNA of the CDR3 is TGTGCCAGCAGTGGGTGGAGCGTGGCTAGGACAGATACGCAGTATTTT. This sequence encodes CASSGWSVARTDTQYF. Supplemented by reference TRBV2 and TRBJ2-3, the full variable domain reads EPEVTQTPSHQVTQMGQEVILRCVPISNHLYFYWYRQILGQKVEFLVSFYNNEISEKSEIFDDQFSVERPDGSNFTLKIRSTKLEDSAMYFCASSGWSVARTDTQYFGPGTRLTVL.

The DNA for the CDR3 is TGCGCCAGCAGCTTGGACGGGGGGGACGAGCAGTACTTC. This sequence encodes CASSLDGGDEQYF. The chain carries TRBV5-1 and TRBJ2-7; 8 nucleotides line up with TRBD2. Losses at the gene ends were 0 bases for V and 5 bases for J; bases not matched to a gene: 1. The CDR3 is 13 amino acids. Germline assignment: CDR1 SGHRS and CDR2 YFSETQ.

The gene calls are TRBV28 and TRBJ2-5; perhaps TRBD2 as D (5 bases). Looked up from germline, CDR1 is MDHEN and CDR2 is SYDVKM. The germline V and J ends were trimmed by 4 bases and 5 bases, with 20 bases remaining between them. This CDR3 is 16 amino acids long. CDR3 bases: TGTGCCAGCAGTTCCCTCACCAGATTGGAGGAGGAGACCCAGTACTTC. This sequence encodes CASSSLTRLEEETQYF.

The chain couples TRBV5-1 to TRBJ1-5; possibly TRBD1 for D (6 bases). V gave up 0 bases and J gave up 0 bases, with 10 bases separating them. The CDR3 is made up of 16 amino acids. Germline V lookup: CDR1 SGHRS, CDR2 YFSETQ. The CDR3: CASSLGTGISNQPQHF. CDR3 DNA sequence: TGCGCCAGCAGCTTGGGTACAGGGATTAGCAATCAGCCCCAGCATTTT. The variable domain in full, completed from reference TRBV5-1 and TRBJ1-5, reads KAGVTQTPRYLIKTRGQQVTLSCSPISGHRSVSWYQQTPGQGLQFLFEYFSETQRNKGNFPGRFSGRQFSNSRSEMNVSTLELGDSALYLCASSLGTGISNQPQHFGDGTRLSIL.

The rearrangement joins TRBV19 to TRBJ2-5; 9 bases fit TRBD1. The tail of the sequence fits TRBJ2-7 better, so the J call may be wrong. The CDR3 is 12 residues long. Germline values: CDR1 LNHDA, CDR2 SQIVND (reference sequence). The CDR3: CASSRTGAEQYF. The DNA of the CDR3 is TGTGCCAGTAGTAGGACAGGGGCCGAGCAGTACTTC.